The 10 T cell receptor beta chains given below trace back to one sample, sequenced in a study of shared clonotypes between healthy human individuals. The naive CD8 subset, CD45RO-negative cells positively selected for CCR7, excluded terminally differentiated effector memory CD45RA+ cells. Repertoires were generated with immunoSEQ multiplex PCR, while TCRdb's copy carries only in-frame clones and drops some. The sample lists approximately 2,000,000 clones, roughly 93% occurring once. Sequencing was performed on naive CD8+ T cells from PBMCs. These receptors all stem from a man aged 18 to 35 in good health. Some clones in this sample may be carry-over from other donors' samples.

V gene TRBV7-9 combines with J gene TRBJ2-1, with a tentative D call TRBD1 (6 bases). Trimming took 0 bases from V and 6 from J, leaving 12 bases between them. Germline V lookup: CDR1 SEHNR, CDR2 FQNEAQ (reference sequence). The CDR3 extends over 15 amino acids. This chain's CDR3 is CASSLAYGTSNEQFF. CDR3 nucleotides: TGTGCCAGCAGCTTAGCGTATGGGACATCCAATGAGCAGTTCTTC.

This clone has just a few counts. The rearrangement links TRBV7-9 to TRBJ1-5; no definite D call. This CDR3 region has 14 residues. Trimming cost V 5 bases and J 6 bases, with 14 bases left between them. Germline V lookup: CDR1 SEHNR, CDR2 FQNEAQ (reference sequence). The CDR3: CASSQDGLRQPQHF. DNA of the CDR3: TGTGCCAGCAGCCAGGACGGCTTGCGTCAGCCCCAGCATTTT.

A note on this clone: Other nucleotide sequences in the sample specify the same CDR3. This chain connects TRBV7-9 to TRBJ2-7; D remains unclear. Trimming pared 0 bases from V and 6 bases from J, leaving 6 bases between. CDR1 SEHNR and CDR2 FQNEAQ come from the germline V gene (reference sequence). CDR3 length: 12 residues. CDR3 nucleotides: TGTGCCAGCAGCTTAGCGTTATCCGAGCAGTACTTC. Amino acids: CASSLALSEQYF.

V gene TRBV7-9 combines with J gene TRBJ1-2, with TRBD1 identical over 8 bases. CDR1 and CDR2 (germline): SEHNR, FQNEAQ (reference sequence). Germline trimming cut 5 bases from V and 4 bases from J; bases unmatched to any gene: 15. The CDR3 covers 17 residues. CDR3 region: CASSQKPLDRALYGYTF. The DNA of the CDR3 is TGTGCCAGCAGCCAAAAACCCTTGGACAGGGCTCTCTATGGCTACACCTTC. Together with reference TRBV7-9 and TRBJ1-2, the CDR3 gives the full variable domain: DTGVSQNPRHKITKRGQNVTFRCDPISEHNRLYWYRQTLGQGPEFLTYFQNEAQLEKSRLLSDRFSAERPKGSFSTLEIQRTEQGDSAMYLCASSQKPLDRALYGYTFGSGTRLTVV.

V is TRBV9 and J is TRBJ2-4; D tentatively reads TRBD1 or TRBD2 (5 bases each). The CDR3 is made up of 15 amino acids. The germline CDR1 and CDR2 sequences are SGDLS and YYNGEE. Trimming removed 3 bases at V and 1 base at J, with 11 bases between. The DNA of the CDR3 is TGTGCCAGCAGCGCCCCCGGGGACGCCAAAAACATTCAGTACTTC. It encodes CASSAPGDAKNIQYF.

V gene TRBV6-4 combines with J gene TRBJ2-1; 11 bases fit TRBD2. CDR3 length: 15 amino acids. Trimming took 4 bases from V and 4 from J; bases not matched to a gene: 3. Germline CDR1 reads MRHNA; CDR2 reads SNTAGT. The CDR3 here is CASSVLAGGYNEQFF. Here the CDR3 DNA reads TGTGCCAGCAGTGTCCTAGCGGGAGGATACAATGAGCAGTTCTTC.

The rearrangement links TRBV4-1 to TRBJ1-6; D ambiguous. This CDR3 is 14 amino acids long. The germline CDR1 and CDR2 sequences are MGHRA and YSYEKL. V was clipped by 3 bases and J by 5 bases, with 8 bases between them. The CDR3 is CASSQSRNNSPLHF. The CDR3 bases are TGCGCCAGCAGCCAGTCACGGAATAATTCACCCCTCCACTTT.

The chain employs TRBV10-1 and TRBJ2-7, with 7 bases aligning to TRBD1. The CDR3 is 15 amino acids. Germline assignment: CDR1 WNHNN and CDR2 SYGVQD (reference sequence). The junction had 10 bases not matched to a gene; V was cut back by 5 bases and J by 3 bases. DNA of the CDR3: TGCGCCAGCAGTTCAAACAGGGGCGTCGACTACGAGCAGTACTTC. Its protein is CASSSNRGVDYEQYF.

The sample holds one count of this clone. CDR3 coding DNA: TGTGCCAGCAGTGTTCGGGGGGATCAGCCCCAGCATTTT. Protein: CASSVRGDQPQHF. J is TRBJ1-5 and V is TRBV25-1; D is perhaps TRBD1 (5 bases). The CDR3 is made up of 13 amino acids. CDR1 is MGHDK, CDR2 SYGVNS, per germline. V was cut by 4 bases and J by 5 bases, with 9 bases left in between.

The V call is TRBV5-6, the J call TRBJ1-1, with D tentatively TRBD1 (5 bases). V lost 5 bases to trimming and J lost 8 bases, with 19 bases between them. CDR1 and CDR2 (germline): SGHDT, YYEEEE. CDR3 length: 14 residues. The CDR3 sequence is CASSHYNIGAEAFF. CDR3 nucleotide sequence: TGTGCCAGCAGTCATTATAATATTGGGGCGGAAGCTTTCTTT.